This TCR beta chain was captured by sequencing in a study of T cell repertoires in cytomegalovirus infection. As for the study in general: TCR beta signatures that were public indicated CMV infection and matching HLA type.

This clonotype showed up just a few times. Its antigen is unknown. TCRdb analysed the reads with MiXCR anew, one entry per CDR3 protein. This sample carries 100,000 to 150,000 distinct CDR3 sequences, about 24% of them seen once, and the ten largest clones take roughly 35%. CDR3 size: 11 residues. Germline V lookup: CDR1 SQVTM, CDR2 ANQGSEA. V was clipped by 6 bases and J by 4 bases, with 7 bases between them. Study results and limitations: Clonotype analysis showed dominance of the ex vivo response by HLA-C-restricted CMV-specific TCR beta clonotypes.

The TCR originated in a human donor in good health (CMV status not recorded). Some clones in this sample may be carry-over from other donors' samples. V and J are TRBV29-1 and TRBJ2-1; D not certain. Sequenced sample: PBMCs, sequenced either directly or after in vitro stimulation (not recorded which). In DNA, the CDR3 is TGCAGCGTGACCACTTACAATGAGCAGTTCTTC. It translates to CSVTTYNEQFF.